The 14 T cell receptor beta chains in this list originate from one sample, sequenced in a study of T cell responses to AZD1222 COVID-19 vaccine. Sequencing used immunoSEQ multiplex PCR; TCRdb keeps in-frame clones, though not all of them. Among about 130,000 clones listed, over 85% were seen once. Specimen: peripheral blood, collected 28 days after the second AZD1222 dose. The source of these receptors is an adult who received the AZD1222 COVID-19 vaccine.

The gene calls are TRBV28 and TRBJ1-2; TRBD1 might be the D (6 bases). The germline V gene encodes CDR1 MDHEN and CDR2 SYDVKM. The CDR3 is 13 residues long. Trimming took 6 bases from V and 4 from J, leaving 12 bases between them. CDR3 sequence reads: CASRTGLSYGYTF. The CDR3 region has the DNA TGTGCCAGCAGGACAGGCTTGAGCTATGGCTACACCTTC.

The CDR3 is CASSLNQPQHF. The CDR3 DNA is TGTGCCAGCAGCCTTAATCAGCCCCAGCATTTT. This rearrangement joins TRBV5-4 to TRBJ1-5; no reliable D call. CDR3 length: 11 amino acids. Germline CDR1 reads SGHNT; CDR2 reads YYREEE (reference sequence). V was pared by 4 bases and J by 4 bases, with 3 bases between.

This rearrangement joins TRBV9 to TRBJ1-1; 11 positions agree with TRBD1. Germline lookup yields CDR1 SGDLS and CDR2 YYNGEE. The length of the CDR3 is 13 residues. Trimming cost V 2 bases and J 7 bases; bases outside gene matches: 1. The CDR3 DNA reads TGTGCCAGCAGCGTGGGGACAGGGGGTGAAGCTTTCTTT. Protein: CASSVGTGGEAFF.

This clone was observed a single time. The rearrangement uses TRBV13 and TRBJ1-5; D remains unclear. V gave up 5 bases and J gave up 2 bases, with 10 bases separating them. CDR3 length: 14 amino acids. Germline assignment: CDR1 PRHDT and CDR2 FYEKMQ (reference sequence). CDR3: CASSLGRGNQPQHF. The CDR3 DNA reads as TGTGCCAGCAGCCTGGGCCGGGGCAATCAGCCCCAGCATTTT.

This clone was seen just once. This chain joins TRBV28 and TRBJ1-5, with D possibly being TRBD1 (5 bases). Germline values: CDR1 MDHEN, CDR2 SYDVKM. The CDR3 totals 16 residues. The V and J ends lost 6 bases and 1 base respectively, with 16 bases between them. This CDR3 reads CASSPPQGNSNQPQHF. CDR3 coding DNA: TGTGCCAGCAGCCCTCCCCAGGGAAACAGCAATCAGCCCCAGCATTTT.

The V and J genes are TRBV19 and TRBJ2-1, with D maybe TRBD2 (5 bases). CDR1 LNHDA and CDR2 SQIVND come from the germline V gene (reference sequence). V was trimmed by 5 bases and J by 10 bases, leaving 9 bases between them. This CDR3 contains 11 residues. The CDR3 DNA reads as TGTGCCAGTAGTCCGGGATTGGAGCAGTTCTTC. It is translated as CASSPGLEQFF. Supplemented by reference TRBV19 and TRBJ2-1, the full variable domain reads DGGITQSPKYLFRKEGQNVTLSCEQNLNHDAMYWYRQDPGQGLRLIYYSQIVNDFQKGDIAEGYSVSREKKESFPLTVTSAQKNPTAFYLCASSPGLEQFFGPGTRLTVL.

V and J are TRBV3-1 (or the pseudogene TRBV3-2) and TRBJ2-7; unclear D gene. Germline V gives CDR1 LGHDT, CDR2 YNNKEL (reference sequence). The CDR3 is 13 residues long. Trimming left V 4 bases short and J 2 bases short, with 9 bases between. The DNA of the CDR3 is TGTGCCAGCAGCCGAACAAGCACCTACGAGCAGTACTTC. Protein sequence: CASSRTSTYEQYF.

This chain joins TRBV7-3 and TRBJ2-1; 8 bases map to TRBD1. CDR3 length: 15 amino acids. The V gene end was trimmed by 0 bases and the J gene end by 4 bases; junction bases not matched to a gene: 2. Germline values: CDR1 SGHTA, CDR2 FQGTGA. CDR3 amino acids: CASSLTGQEYNEQFF. In DNA form, the CDR3 reads TGTGCCAGCAGCTTAACGGGACAGGAGTACAATGAGCAGTTCTTC.

The rearrangement joins TRBV5-1 to TRBJ1-6, with D maybe TRBD1 (5 bases). V dropped 2 bases and J dropped 5 bases, with 11 bases sitting between them. The CDR3 length is 15 residues. In germline, CDR1 is SGHRS, CDR2 YFSETQ. CDR3 protein: CASSFGTANNSPLHF. The CDR3 DNA sequence: TGCGCCAGCAGCTTCGGGACCGCAAATAATTCACCCCTCCACTTT.

The chain has TRBV9 and TRBJ2-2; tentatively, D is TRBD1 (5 bases). The CDR3 contains 17 residues. V was pared by 0 bases and J by 1 base, with 13 bases between. Germline V CDR1 and CDR2: SGDLS, YYNGEE. This CDR3 is CASSVDVGAGNTGELFF. The CDR3 DNA reads TGTGCCAGCAGCGTAGATGTAGGGGCAGGGAACACCGGGGAGCTGTTTTTT.

The genes are TRBV30 and TRBJ1-1; 7 bases map to TRBD1. This CDR3 has 15 amino acids. Unmatched junction bases numbered 9, after V lost 2 bases and J lost 3 bases. Germline V gene lookup returns CDR1 GTSNPN and CDR2 SVGIG (reference sequence). The CDR3 reads CAWSRRQGADTEAFF. The CDR3 nucleotides are TGTGCCTGGAGTCGAAGACAGGGAGCGGACACTGAAGCTTTCTTT.

J is TRBJ1-2 and V is TRBV7-2; 8 bases are shared with TRBD1. The CDR3 sequence is 15 residues long. J lost 5 bases, V lost 3 bases, and 8 bases had no gene match. Germline assignment: CDR1 SGHTA and CDR2 FQGNSA. CDR3 DNA: TGTGCCAGCAGCTTCGCGGCCGGGACAGGATATGGCTACACCTTC. It is translated as CASSFAAGTGYGYTF.

The V gene is TRBV19, the J gene TRBJ1-2; 7 bases are shared with TRBD1. Germline CDR1 and CDR2: LNHDA and SQIVND (reference sequence). This CDR3 has 14 amino acids. J lost 6 bases, V lost 3 bases, and 7 bases had no gene match. The CDR3 spells CASSMTRDSHGYTF. In nucleotides, the CDR3 is TGTGCCAGTAGTATGACTCGGGACAGCCATGGCTACACCTTC.

This chain links TRBV10-3 with TRBJ1-1; D not certain. Trimming removed 9 bases at V and 0 bases at J, with 14 bases between. The CDR3 spans 14 residues. Per germline, CDR1 ENHRY and CDR2 SYGVKD. The CDR3 loop reads CAIKGRDMNTEAFF. The DNA for the CDR3 is TGTGCCATAAAAGGACGCGACATGAACACTGAAGCTTTCTTT.